Listed below are T cell receptor beta chains from one sample, sequenced in a study of blood T cells in healthy people across ages. TCRdb processed the 5' RACE reads anew with MiXCR; each CDR3 protein has one entry. The sample lists approximately 850,000 distinct CDR3 sequences, about 42% seen once, with about 19% in the top ten. The sample was blood. The receptors were gathered from a man aged 60 to 69 in good health. Each CDR3 is given with its conserved first and last residue. Fields, in order: clone size, D gene, V gene, J gene, CDR3 protein, CDR3 DNA. The D gene is left open where the match is weak. Clone size appears in some rows only: once, few, many, or a class for an expanded clone.

>.|.|TRBV5-1|TRBJ2-3
CASSTGRAGTDTQYF
TGCGCCAGTTCGACAGGCCGGGCGGGCACAGATACGCAGTATTTT
>few|.|TRBV6-2/TRBV6-3|TRBJ1-5
CASTLDIYQPQHF
TGTGCCAGCACCTTGGACATTTATCAGCCCCAGCATTTT
>.|.|TRBV20-1|TRBJ2-3
CSAEDGLPTDTQYF
TGCAGTGCTGAAGACGGCCTGCCCACAGATACGCAGTATTTT
>.|.|TRBV11-2|TRBJ2-3
CASSQQVPGWPDTQYF
TGTGCCAGCAGCCAACAGGTCCCAGGATGGCCAGATACGCAGTATTTT
>.|TRBD1|TRBV7-6|TRBJ2-5
CASSLDTGGRETQYF
TGTGCCAGCAGCTTAGACACAGGGGGCAGGGAGACCCAGTACTTC
>.|.|TRBV2|TRBJ2-3
CASKRSTDTQYF
TGTGCCAGCAAACGCAGCACAGATACGCAGTATTTT
>.|.|TRBV20-1|TRBJ1-6
CSARDTGISPLHF
TGCAGTGCTAGAGATACAGGGATTTCACCCCTCCACTTT
>.|.|TRBV6-2/TRBV6-3|TRBJ1-5
CASSNGGGINNQPQHF
TGTGCCAGCAGTAACGGGGGGGGAATCAACAATCAGCCCCAGCATTTT
>once|.|TRBV28|TRBJ1-2
CASSLGVAVNGYTF
TGTGCCAGCAGTTTGGGGGTGGCTGTCAATGGCTACACCTTC
>.|.|TRBV7-3|TRBJ1-6
CASSLTGWGGNSPLHF
TGTGCCAGCAGCTTAACGGGTTGGGGGGGGAATTCACCCCTCCACTTT
>few|.|TRBV6-5|TRBJ2-7
CASREQGTGEQYF
TGTGCCAGCAGGGAACAGGGAACTGGCGAGCAGTACTTC
>.|.|TRBV5-1|TRBJ1-2
CASSPGDGGNYGYTF
TGCGCCAGCAGCCCGGGAGACGGGGGGAACTATGGCTACACCTTC
>.|.|TRBV6-6|TRBJ2-2
CASSSGHPGELFF
TGTGCCAGCAGTTCCGGACACCCCGGGGAGCTGTTTTTT
>few|.|TRBV4-3|TRBJ1-1
CASSQERQGGTEAFF
TGCGCCAGCAGCCAAGAGCGCCAGGGCGGGACTGAAGCTTTCTTT
>few|.|TRBV29-1|TRBJ1-1
CSSEGVGAGAFF
TGCAGCTCGGAGGGGGTCGGGGCGGGAGCTTTCTTT
>few|TRBD1|TRBV6-6|TRBJ1-2
CASSGGTGSNYGYTF
TGTGCCAGCAGCGGGGGGACAGGAAGCAACTATGGCTACACCTTC
>few|TRBD2|TRBV27|TRBJ2-7
CASSHGTSGGEQYF
TGTGCCAGCAGTCACGGGACTAGCGGGGGTGAGCAGTACTTC
>many|TRBD1|TRBV29-1|TRBJ2-5
CSVLRDSHQETQYF
TGCAGCGTACTCCGGGACAGCCATCAAGAGACCCAGTACTTC
>.|.|TRBV3-1|TRBJ2-7
CASSQDLTAVGEQYF
TGTGCCAGCAGCCAAGATCTGACGGCCGTAGGCGAGCAGTACTTC
>few|TRBD1|TRBV6-1|TRBJ2-7
CAITGTGMHEQYF
TGTGCCATCACCGGGACAGGGATGCACGAGCAGTACTTC
>.|.|TRBV7-2|TRBJ2-5
CASTTLGSQETQYF
TGTGCCAGCACCACACTGGGTTCGCAAGAGACCCAGTACTTC
>.|TRBD1|TRBV4-3|TRBJ1-6
CASSQWDSDYNSPLHF
TGCGCCAGCAGCCAGTGGGACAGTGATTATAATTCACCCCTCCACTTT
>.|TRBD1|TRBV6-5|TRBJ1-4
CATSPGGNEKLFF
TGTGCCACCTCGCCAGGGGGAAATGAAAAACTGTTTTTT
>.|TRBD2|TRBV11-2|TRBJ2-1
CASSFDGQREVWEQFF
TGTGCCAGCAGCTTTGACGGCCAGCGGGAGGTTTGGGAGCAGTTCTTC
>few|TRBD2|TRBV3-1|TRBJ2-3
CASSLQSGGPTDTQYF
TGTGCCAGCAGCCTACAAAGCGGGGGCCCCACCGATACGCAGTATTTT
>.|TRBD2|TRBV5-1|TRBJ2-3
CASSARGDSDTQYF
TGCGCCAGCAGCGCACGGGGGGACTCAGATACGCAGTATTTT
>.|.|TRBV6-5|TRBJ1-6
CASSLGRTYNSPLHF
TGTGCCAGCAGTTTGGGCCGGACCTATAATTCACCCCTCCACTTT
>.|TRBD2|TRBV11-2|TRBJ2-1
CASRGGIGDNEQFF
TGTGCCAGCAGGGGAGGGATCGGGGACAATGAGCAGTTCTTC
>few|.|TRBV30|TRBJ2-7
CAWSSLTPTYEQYF
TGTGCCTGGAGTTCCCTGACACCGACCTACGAGCAGTACTTC
>.|.|TRBV9|TRBJ2-1
CASSPQLTRGHEQFF
TGTGCCAGCAGCCCCCAACTGACGCGAGGTCATGAGCAGTTCTTC
>few|TRBD1|TRBV3-1|TRBJ2-1
CASSPGTGWIYEQFF
TGTGCCAGCAGCCCCGGGACAGGGTGGATTTATGAGCAGTTCTTC
>.|TRBD1|TRBV2|TRBJ1-1
CASSQDRGHTEAFF
TGTGCCAGCAGTCAAGACAGGGGACACACTGAAGCTTTCTTT
>few|.|TRBV12-3/TRBV12-4|TRBJ2-3
CASSFGGGGTDTQYF
TGTGCCAGCAGTTTCGGCGGGGGCGGCACAGATACGCAGTATTTT
>.|.|TRBV2|TRBJ2-3
CASSPTRTAAQYF
TGTGCCAGCAGCCCCACTAGGACGGCGGCGCAGTATTTT
>.|.|TRBV7-8|TRBJ1-1
CASSFQSRGLRTEAFF
TGTGCCAGCAGCTTCCAAAGTCGGGGGTTGAGGACTGAAGCTTTCTTT